This record looks at one T cell receptor beta chain sequence and its context. The data derive from a study of blood T cell repertoires in COVID-19. As for the study in general: The origin of the acute and convalescent COVID-19 samples was the United States, Italy and Spain.

The CDR3 contains 15 residues. From germline, CDR1 is LNHDA and CDR2 SQIVND (reference sequence). V shed 2 bases and J shed 4 bases, with 14 bases lying between them. In the original analysis: Estimated nucleated cell counts came from reference gene primer amplification. TCRdb keeps only in-frame clones here, not all; method: immunoSEQ multiplex PCR. For V, J and clone size, that table is used; D and trimming come from the DNA. The sample lists fewer than 300,000 clones, 75% to 85% occurring once. V and J are TRBV19 and TRBJ1-2, with a tentative D call TRBD1 (5 bases). Specimen: peripheral blood. The TCR originated in a man aged 45-60 years with active or convalescent COVID-19. The CDR3 spells CASSILGPSFYGYTF. DNA of the CDR3: TGTGCCAGTAGTATACTGGGGCCTTCTTTCTATGGCTACACCTTC.